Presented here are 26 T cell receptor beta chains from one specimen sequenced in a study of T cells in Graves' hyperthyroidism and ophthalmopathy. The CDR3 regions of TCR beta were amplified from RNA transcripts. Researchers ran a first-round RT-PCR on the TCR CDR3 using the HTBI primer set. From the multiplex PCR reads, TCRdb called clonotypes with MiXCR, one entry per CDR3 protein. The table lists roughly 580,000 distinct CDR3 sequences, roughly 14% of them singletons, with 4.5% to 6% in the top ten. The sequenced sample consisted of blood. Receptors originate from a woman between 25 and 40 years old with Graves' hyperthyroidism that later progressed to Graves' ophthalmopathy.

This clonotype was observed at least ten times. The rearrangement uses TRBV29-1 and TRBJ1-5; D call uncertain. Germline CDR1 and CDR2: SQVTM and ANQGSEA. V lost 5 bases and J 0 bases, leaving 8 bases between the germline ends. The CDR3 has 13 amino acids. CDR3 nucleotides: TGCAGCGTTTCGGAGAATAGCAATCAGCCCCAGCATTTT. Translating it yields CSVSENSNQPQHF.

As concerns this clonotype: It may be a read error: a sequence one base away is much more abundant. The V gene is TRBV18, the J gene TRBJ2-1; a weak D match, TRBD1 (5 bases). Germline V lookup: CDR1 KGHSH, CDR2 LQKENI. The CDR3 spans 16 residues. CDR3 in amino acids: CASSPQGKNNYNEQVF. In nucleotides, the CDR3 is TGTGCCAGCTCACCACAGGGGAAGAATAACTACAATGAGCAGGTCTTC.

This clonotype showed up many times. CDR3 protein: CASSGLAGGGETQYF. CDR3 DNA: TGTGCCAGCAGCGGACTAGCGGGAGGTGGAGAGACCCAGTACTTC. V gene TRBV12-3 or TRBV12-4 combines with J gene TRBJ2-5, with 14 bases matching TRBD2. The CDR3 runs 15 residues. V was clipped by 6 bases and J by 4 bases; unmatched bases: 4.

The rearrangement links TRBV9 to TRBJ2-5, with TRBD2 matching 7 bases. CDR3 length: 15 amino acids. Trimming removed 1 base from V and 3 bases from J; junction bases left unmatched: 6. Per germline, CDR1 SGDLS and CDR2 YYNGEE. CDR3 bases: TGTGCCAGCAGCGTAAGGGGAGGGAGTAAAGAGACCCAGTACTTC. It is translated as CASSVRGGSKETQYF. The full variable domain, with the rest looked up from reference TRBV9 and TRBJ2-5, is DSGVTQTPKHLITATGQRVTLRCSPRSGDLSVYWYQQSLDQGLQFLIQYYNGEERAKGNILERFSAQQFPDLHSELNLSSLELGDSALYFCASSVRGGSKETQYFGPGTRLLVL.

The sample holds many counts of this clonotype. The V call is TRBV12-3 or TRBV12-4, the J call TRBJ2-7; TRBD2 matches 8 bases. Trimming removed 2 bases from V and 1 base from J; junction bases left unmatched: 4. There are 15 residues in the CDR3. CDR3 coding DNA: TGTGCCAGCAGTTTATATCAGCGGGGGTCCTACGAGCAGTACTTC. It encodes CASSLYQRGSYEQYF.

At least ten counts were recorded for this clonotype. In nucleotides, the CDR3 is TGTGCCAGCAGCCCCGGACAAATCTATGGCTACACCTTC. As protein: CASSPGQIYGYTF. The chain combines TRBV3-1 with TRBJ1-2; possible D gene TRBD1, 5 bases. Germline V gene sequence: CDR1 LGHDT, CDR2 YNNKEL (reference sequence). V gave up 4 bases and J gave up 4 bases, with 10 bases separating them. The CDR3 length is 13 residues. Together with reference TRBV3-1 and TRBJ1-2, the CDR3 gives the full variable domain: DTAVSQTPKYLVTQMGNDKSIKCEQNLGHDTMYWYKQDSKKFLKIMFSYNNKELIINETVPNRFSPKSPDKAHLNLHINSLELGDSAVYFCASSPGQIYGYTFGSGTRLTVV.

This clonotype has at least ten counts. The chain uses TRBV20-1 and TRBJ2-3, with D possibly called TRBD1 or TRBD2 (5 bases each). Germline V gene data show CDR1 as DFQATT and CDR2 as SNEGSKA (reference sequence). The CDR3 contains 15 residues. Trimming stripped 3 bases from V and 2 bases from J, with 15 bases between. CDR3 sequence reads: CSARRGTGITDTQYF. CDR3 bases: TGCAGTGCTAGGAGGGGTACCGGGATCACAGATACGCAGTATTTT.

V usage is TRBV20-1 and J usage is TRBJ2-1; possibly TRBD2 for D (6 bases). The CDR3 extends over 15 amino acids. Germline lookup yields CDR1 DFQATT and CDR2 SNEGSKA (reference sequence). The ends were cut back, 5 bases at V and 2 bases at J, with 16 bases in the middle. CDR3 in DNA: TGCAGTGCTGGAGTTAGCGGCCACCCCTACAATGAGCAGTTCTTC. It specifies CSAGVSGHPYNEQFF.

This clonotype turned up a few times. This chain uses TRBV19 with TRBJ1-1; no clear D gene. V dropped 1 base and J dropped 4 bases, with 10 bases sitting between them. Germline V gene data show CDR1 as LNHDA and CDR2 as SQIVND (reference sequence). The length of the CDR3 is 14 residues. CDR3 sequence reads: CASSIVLPPTEAFF. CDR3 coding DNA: TGTGCCAGTAGTATAGTTCTGCCCCCCACTGAAGCTTTCTTT.

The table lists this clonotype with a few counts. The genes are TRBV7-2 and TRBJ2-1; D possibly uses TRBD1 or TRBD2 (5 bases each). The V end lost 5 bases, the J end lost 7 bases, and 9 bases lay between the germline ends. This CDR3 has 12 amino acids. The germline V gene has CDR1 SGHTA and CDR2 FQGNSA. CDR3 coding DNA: TGTGCCAGCAGCAGATGGGGGAATGAGCAGTTCTTC. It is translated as CASSRWGNEQFF.

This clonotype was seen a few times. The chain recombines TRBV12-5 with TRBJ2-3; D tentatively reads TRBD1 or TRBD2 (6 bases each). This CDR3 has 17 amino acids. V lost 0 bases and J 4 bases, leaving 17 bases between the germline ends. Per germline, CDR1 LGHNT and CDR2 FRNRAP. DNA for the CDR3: TGTGCTAGTGGTTTGGTACTTTCGGCGGAGGGGGCAGATACGCAGTATTTT. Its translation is CASGLVLSAEGADTQYF.

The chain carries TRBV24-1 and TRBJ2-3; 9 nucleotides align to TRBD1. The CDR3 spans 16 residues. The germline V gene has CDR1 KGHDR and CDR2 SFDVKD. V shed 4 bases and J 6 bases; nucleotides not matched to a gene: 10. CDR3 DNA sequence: TGTGCCACCAGTGACGATTCCGGGACAGGGTCGGATACGCAGTATTTT. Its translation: CATSDDSGTGSDTQYF.

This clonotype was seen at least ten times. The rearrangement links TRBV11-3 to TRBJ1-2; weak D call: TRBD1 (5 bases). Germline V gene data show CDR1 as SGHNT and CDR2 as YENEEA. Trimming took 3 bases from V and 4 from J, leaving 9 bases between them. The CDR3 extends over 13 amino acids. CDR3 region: CASSLRGAYGYTF. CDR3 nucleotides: TGTGCCAGCAGCTTGAGGGGTGCCTATGGCTACACCTTC.

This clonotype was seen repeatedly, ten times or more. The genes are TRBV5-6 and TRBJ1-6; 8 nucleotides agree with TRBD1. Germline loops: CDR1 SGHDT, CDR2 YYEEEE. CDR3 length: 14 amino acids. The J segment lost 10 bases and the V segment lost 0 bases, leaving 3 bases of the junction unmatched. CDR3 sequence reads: CASSLDRGGSPLHF. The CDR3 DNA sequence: TGTGCCAGCAGCTTGGACAGGGGGGGATCACCCCTCCACTTT.

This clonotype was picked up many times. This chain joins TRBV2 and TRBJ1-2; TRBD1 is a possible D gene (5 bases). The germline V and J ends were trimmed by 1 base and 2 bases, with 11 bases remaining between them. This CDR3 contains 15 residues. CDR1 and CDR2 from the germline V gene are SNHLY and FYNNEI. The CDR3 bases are TGTGCCAGCAGTGAAGGGGCGGGGGGAAACTATGGCTACACCTTC. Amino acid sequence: CASSEGAGGNYGYTF. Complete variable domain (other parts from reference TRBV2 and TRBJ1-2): EPEVTQTPSHQVTQMGQEVILRCVPISNHLYFYWYRQILGQKVEFLVSFYNNEISEKSEIFDDQFSVERPDGSNFTLKIRSTKLEDSAMYFCASSEGAGGNYGYTFGSGTRLTVV.

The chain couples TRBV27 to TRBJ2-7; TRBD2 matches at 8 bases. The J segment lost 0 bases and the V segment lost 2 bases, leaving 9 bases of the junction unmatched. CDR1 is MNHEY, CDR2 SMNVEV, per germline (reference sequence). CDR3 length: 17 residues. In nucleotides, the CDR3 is TGTGCCAGCAGTTTAATACTAGCGGTTAGGAGCTCCTACGAGCAGTACTTC. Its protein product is CASSLILAVRSSYEQYF.

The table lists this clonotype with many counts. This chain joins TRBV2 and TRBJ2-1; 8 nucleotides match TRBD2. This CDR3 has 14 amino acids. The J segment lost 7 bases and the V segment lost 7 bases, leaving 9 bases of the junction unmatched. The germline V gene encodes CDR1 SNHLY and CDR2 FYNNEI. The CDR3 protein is CASMLLVAGNEQFF. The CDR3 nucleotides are TGTGCCAGCATGCTTCTGGTAGCGGGAAATGAGCAGTTCTTC.

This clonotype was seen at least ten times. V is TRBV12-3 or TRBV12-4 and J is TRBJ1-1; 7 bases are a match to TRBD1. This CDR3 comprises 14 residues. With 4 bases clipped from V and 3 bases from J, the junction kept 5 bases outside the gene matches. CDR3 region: CASSSDRAYTEAFF. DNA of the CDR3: TGTGCCAGCAGTTCAGACAGGGCCTACACTGAAGCTTTCTTT.

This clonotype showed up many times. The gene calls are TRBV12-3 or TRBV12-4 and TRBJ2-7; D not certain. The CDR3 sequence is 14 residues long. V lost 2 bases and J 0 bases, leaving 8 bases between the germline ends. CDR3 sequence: CASSLSYGSYEQYF. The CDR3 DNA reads TGTGCCAGCAGTTTATCTTACGGCTCCTACGAGCAGTACTTC.

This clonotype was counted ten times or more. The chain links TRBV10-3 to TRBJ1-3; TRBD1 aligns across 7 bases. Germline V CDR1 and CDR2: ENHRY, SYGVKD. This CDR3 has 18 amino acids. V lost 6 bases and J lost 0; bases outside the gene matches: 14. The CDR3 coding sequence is TGTGCCATCAGGGACCCAGCCACCGGGACAGACTCTGGAAACACCATATATTTT. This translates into CAIRDPATGTDSGNTIYF.

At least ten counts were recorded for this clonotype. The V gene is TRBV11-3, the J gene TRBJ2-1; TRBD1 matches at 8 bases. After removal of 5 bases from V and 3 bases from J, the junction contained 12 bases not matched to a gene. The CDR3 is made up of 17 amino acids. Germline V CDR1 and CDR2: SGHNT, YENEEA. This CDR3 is CASSPSRQGPIYNEQFF. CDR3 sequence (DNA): TGTGCCAGCAGCCCCTCACGACAGGGGCCCATCTACAATGAGCAGTTCTTC.

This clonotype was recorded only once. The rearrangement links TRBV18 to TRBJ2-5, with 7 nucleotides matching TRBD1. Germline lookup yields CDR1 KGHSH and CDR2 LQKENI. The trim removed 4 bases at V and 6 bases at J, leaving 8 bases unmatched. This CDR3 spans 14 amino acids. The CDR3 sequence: CASSRPGQLKTQYF. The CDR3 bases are TGTGCCAGCTCACGCCCGGGACAGCTCAAGACCCAGTACTTC.

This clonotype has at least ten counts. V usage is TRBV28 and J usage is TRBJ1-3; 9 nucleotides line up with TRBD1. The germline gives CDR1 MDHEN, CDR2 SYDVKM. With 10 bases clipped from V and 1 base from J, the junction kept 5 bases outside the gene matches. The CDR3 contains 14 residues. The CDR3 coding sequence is TGTGCCACCTTGACAGGGGGATCTGGAAACACCATATATTTT. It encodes CATLTGGSGNTIYF.

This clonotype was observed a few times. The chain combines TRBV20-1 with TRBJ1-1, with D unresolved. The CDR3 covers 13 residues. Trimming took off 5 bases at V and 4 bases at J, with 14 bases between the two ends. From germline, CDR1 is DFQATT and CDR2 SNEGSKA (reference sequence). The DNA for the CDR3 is TGCAGTGCTCGGGGATGGTCCGGCACTGAAGCTTTCTTT. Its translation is CSARGWSGTEAFF.

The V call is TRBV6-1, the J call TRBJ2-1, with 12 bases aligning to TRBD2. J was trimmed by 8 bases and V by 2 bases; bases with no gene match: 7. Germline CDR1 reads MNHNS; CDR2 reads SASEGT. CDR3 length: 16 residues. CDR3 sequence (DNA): TGTGCCAGCAGTGAACGGTCTAGCGGGAGGGGCTATGAGCAGTTCTTC. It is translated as CASSERSSGRGYEQFF.

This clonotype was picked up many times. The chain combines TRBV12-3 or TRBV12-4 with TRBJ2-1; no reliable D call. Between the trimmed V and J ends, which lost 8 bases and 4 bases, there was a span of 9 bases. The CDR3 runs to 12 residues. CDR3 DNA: TGTGCCAGCCGCGAGCCTTACAATGAGCAGTTCTTC. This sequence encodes CASREPYNEQFF.